One sample yielded the 14 T cell receptor beta chains listed below, sequenced in a study of vaccination and CD4 T cells after COVID-19 (dated 2022 in TCRdb). The time point label, read with the paper, signifies: late sampling 161 to 241 days after vaccination in a few convalescent patients. This sample's treatment or condition label indicates: approximately 9-day PBMC culture with coronavirus spike peptide pools or control peptides (ViraFEST assay). These receptors have no identified antigens. The library was generated by PCR. Sequencing instrument: Illumina iSeq 100. TCR sequencing of DNA from cultured CD4+ T cells used the Oncomine TCR Beta short-read assay at the Johns Hopkins FTIC core. TCRdb passed the public sequencing reads through fastp at Q25 and MiXCR, retaining productive beta sequences. Each CDR3 protein appears once, grouped with its most common genes and DNA. The sample table contains over 20,000 distinct CDR3 sequences; only one count was recorded for about 29% of them. The ten top clones hold just over 3% of the sample.

The specimen was CD4+ T cells from blood, cultured in vitro, collected about 7 months after SARS-CoV-2 vaccination. All receptors come from a human donor who had recovered from COVID-19.

This clonotype was observed a few times. CDR3 sequence (DNA): TGTGCCAGCAGTGCCCCGATATCCGGTACGCAGTATTTT. It is translated as CASSAPISGTQYF. The chain links TRBV28 to TRBJ2-3; D ambiguous. The germline CDR1 and CDR2 sequences are MDHEN and SYDVKM. The CDR3 consists of 13 residues. The V end was cut by 5 bases, the J end by 8 bases, with 14 bases between.

Here the CDR3 DNA reads TGTGCCAGCAGCCAAGTAGGACGGGAGGCACAAGAGACCCAGTACTTC. It translates to CASSQVGREAQETQYF. The V gene is TRBV7-8, the J gene TRBJ2-5; the match to TRBD2 covers 7 bases. V shed 5 bases and J 2 bases; nucleotides not matched to a gene: 11. CDR3 length: 16 residues. In germline, CDR1 is SGHVS, CDR2 FQNEAQ.

This clonotype was detected a few times. J is TRBJ2-2 and V is TRBV6-1, with 7 bases fitting TRBD1. Germline V CDR1 and CDR2: MNHNS, SASEGT. Trimming at V came to 8 bases and at J to 3 bases, leaving 3 bases not matched to a gene. The CDR3 is 13 amino acids. The CDR3 is CASDRAYTGELFF. CDR3 DNA: TGTGCCAGCGACAGGGCCTACACCGGGGAGCTGTTTTTT.

Only a few counts were recorded for this clonotype. The V gene is TRBV20-1, the J gene TRBJ2-5, with unresolved D. The germline gives CDR1 DFQATT, CDR2 SNEGSKA (reference sequence). V was shortened by 6 bases and J by 5 bases, with 13 bases between the two germline ends. The CDR3 spans 12 residues. CDR3 sequence reads: CSAPTLGETQYF. Here the CDR3 DNA reads TGCAGTGCCCCCACGTTGGGGGAGACCCAGTACTTC.

The chain uses TRBV20-1 and TRBJ2-7, with 8 bases matching TRBD1. Per germline, CDR1 DFQATT and CDR2 SNEGSKA (reference sequence). V gave up 5 bases and J gave up 3 bases; unmatched junction bases: 9. The CDR3 spans 14 residues. CDR3 bases: TGCAGTGCTTCGACCGGGACAGGCCTCTACGAGCAGTACTTC. It codes for CSASTGTGLYEQYF.

The rearrangement links TRBV11-3 to TRBJ2-1; 7 bases align to TRBD1. J was trimmed by 8 bases and V by 5 bases; bases with no gene match: 3. The germline CDR1 and CDR2 sequences are SGHNT and YENEEA. This CDR3 region has 12 residues. CDR3 sequence (DNA): TGTGCCAGCAGCGTCGACAGGGATGAGCAGTTCTTC. This gives the protein CASSVDRDEQFF. Full variable domain (outside the CDR3, taken from reference TRBV11-3 and TRBJ2-1): EAGVVQSPRYKIIEKKQPVAFWCNPISGHNTLYWYLQNLGQGPELLIRYENEEAVDDSQLPKDRFSAERLKGVDSTLKIQPAELGDSAVYLCASSVDRDEQFFGPGTRLTVL.

Details on this clonotype: The junction departs from the called germline gene at one end, perhaps through a read error. This chain joins TRBV29-1 and TRBJ2-5; tentative D call: TRBD2 (6 bases). CDR1 is SQVTM, CDR2 ANQGSEA, per germline. The CDR3 is made up of 13 amino acids. CDR3: CSVVEGSQETHYF. Here the CDR3 DNA reads TGCAGCGTTGTGGAGGGCAGCCAAGAGACCCATTACTTC.

In DNA form, the CDR3 reads TGCGCCAGCAGCCTGGACAGTAGCAATCAGCCCCAGCATTTT. Encoded protein: CASSLDSSNQPQHF. V usage is TRBV5-1 and J usage is TRBJ1-5; D might be TRBD1 (6 bases). The germline V gene encodes CDR1 SGHRS and CDR2 YFSETQ. V was cut by 4 bases and J by 0 bases, with 8 bases left in between. This CDR3 spans 14 amino acids.

The chain carries TRBV6-1 and TRBJ2-7; 10 bases line up with TRBD1. CDR1 is MNHNS and CDR2 is SASEGT in the germline V gene. V was clipped by 4 bases and J by 4 bases; unmatched bases: 7. The CDR3 consists of 15 residues. CDR3 protein: CASSVLTGGLYEQYF. The CDR3 DNA follows: TGTGCCAGCAGTGTTTTGACAGGGGGCCTTTACGAGCAGTACTTC.

The V gene is TRBV7-9, the J gene TRBJ2-1; 8 bases fit TRBD2. V trimming: 2 bases; J trimming: 4 bases; junction bases outside the gene matches: 7. CDR3 length: 16 residues. Germline values: CDR1 SEHNR, CDR2 FQNEAQ (reference sequence). As DNA, the CDR3 is TGTGCCAGCAGCTTATCCCCAAGCGGGGGTTACAATGAGCAGTTCTTC. It translates to CASSLSPSGGYNEQFF.

The table lists this clonotype with a few counts. The V gene is TRBV6-1, the J gene TRBJ2-1; D ambiguous. The CDR3 covers 14 residues. Trimming took off 3 bases at V and 4 bases at J, with 10 bases between the two ends. Germline CDR1 is MNHNS and CDR2 is SASEGT. The CDR3 DNA reads as TGTGCCAGCAGTGATGTGGGAAAGTACAATGAGCAGTTCTTC. It is translated as CASSDVGKYNEQFF.

This clonotype has only a few counts. This chain links TRBV7-3 with TRBJ2-5, with D maybe TRBD2 (7 bases). The CDR3 is 16 amino acids. Trimming stripped 5 bases from V and 7 bases from J, with 23 bases between. Looked up from germline, CDR1 is SGHTA and CDR2 is FQGTGA. The CDR3 DNA reads as TGTGCCAGCAGCCCCCAGAGAGAGGCGGGGGCAGGGACCCAGTACTTC. It encodes CASSPQREAGAGTQYF.

V and J are TRBV12-3 or TRBV12-4 and TRBJ2-5; 8 positions match TRBD1. The CDR3 runs to 13 residues. Unmatched junction bases numbered 4, after V lost 6 bases and J lost 4 bases. Here the CDR3 DNA reads TGTGCCAGCAGCCAGGGGGCGGGAGAGACCCAGTACTTC. Its translation: CASSQGAGETQYF.

This clonotype was seen a handful of times. The J gene is TRBJ2-7, the V gene TRBV20-1, with 7 bases that match TRBD2. V dropped 5 bases and J dropped 7; count of bases not matched to a gene: 11. The CDR3 has 13 amino acids. The germline V gene has CDR1 DFQATT and CDR2 SNEGSKA (reference sequence). The CDR3 loop is CSARDVLAEEQYF. The CDR3 nucleotides read TGCAGTGCTCGGGACGTGCTAGCGGAAGAGCAGTACTTC.